A single sample gave rise to the 21 T cell receptor beta chains below, sequenced in a study of blood T cell repertoires in COVID-19. Profiled with immunoSEQ multiplex PCR; TCRdb holds only in-frame clones, not every one. The table lists roughly 440,000 clones, around 89% of them singletons, with over 10% in the top ten. The sequenced sample consisted of peripheral blood. The receptor set was obtained from a woman in her forties or fifties with COVID-19, enrolled during active disease.

The chain couples TRBV7-9 to TRBJ2-1; TRBD1 aligns across 9 bases. The germline V gene encodes CDR1 SEHNR and CDR2 FQNEAQ (reference sequence). Germline trimming cut 5 bases from V and 7 bases from J; bases unmatched to any gene: 9. The length of the CDR3 is 15 residues. CDR3 sequence reads: CASSHRQGVGNEQFF. CDR3 sequence (DNA): TGTGCCAGCAGCCATCGACAGGGGGTGGGGAATGAGCAGTTCTTC. Combining the CDR3 with reference TRBV7-9 and TRBJ2-1 gives the whole variable domain DTGVSQNPRHKITKRGQNVTFRCDPISEHNRLYWYRQTLGQGPEFLTYFQNEAQLEKSRLLSDRFSAERPKGSFSTLEIQRTEQGDSAMYLCASSHRQGVGNEQFFGPGTRLTVL.

The chain uses TRBV6-1 and TRBJ2-7; no clear D gene. V dropped 2 bases and J dropped 5 bases, with 13 bases sitting between them. The CDR3 runs to 14 residues. Germline values: CDR1 MNHNS, CDR2 SASEGT. This CDR3 reads CASSERGQIHEQYF. DNA for the CDR3: TGTGCCAGCAGTGAACGAGGTCAAATCCACGAGCAGTACTTC.

The V gene is TRBV3-1 (or the pseudogene TRBV3-2), the J gene TRBJ1-6; D is undetermined. The CDR3 contains 14 residues. Germline assignment: CDR1 LGHDT and CDR2 YNNKEL (reference sequence). Trimming pared 0 bases from V and 13 bases from J, leaving 13 bases between. The CDR3 protein is CASSQDWEAGPLHF. In DNA, the CDR3 is TGTGCCAGCAGCCAAGATTGGGAGGCTGGTCCCCTCCACTTT.

CDR3 amino acids: CASSESERDGYTF. In nucleotides, the CDR3 is TGCGCCAGCAGTGAGTCGGAGAGGGATGGCTACACCTTC. V is TRBV10-2 and J is TRBJ1-2, with D hard to call. Germline CDR1 and CDR2: WSHSY and SAAADI. V was cut by 0 bases and J by 6 bases, with 8 bases left in between. This CDR3 is built from 13 residues.

The rearrangement links TRBV2 to TRBJ1-1, with D perhaps matching TRBD1 (5 bases). CDR3 size: 13 residues. The V end lost 8 bases, the J end lost 0 bases, and 10 bases lay between the germline ends. Germline V lookup: CDR1 SNHLY, CDR2 FYNNEI. DNA of the CDR3: TGTGCCAGCGGAGTGACAGTGAACACTGAAGCTTTCTTT. Its translation: CASGVTVNTEAFF.

This chain connects TRBV6-5 to TRBJ1-2, with a tentative D call TRBD1 (6 bases). V gave up 8 bases and J gave up 6 bases, with 16 bases separating them. Germline CDR1 and CDR2: MNHEY and SVGAGI. This CDR3 comprises 13 residues. The CDR3 spells CASSDYSGDGYTF. The CDR3 nucleotides are TGTGCCAGCTCCGACTACTCAGGGGATGGCTACACCTTC.

The chain combines TRBV19 with TRBJ1-3, with 8 bases fitting TRBD1. Per the germline V gene, CDR1 is LNHDA and CDR2 is SQIVND (reference sequence). V lost 9 bases, J lost 3 bases, and 7 bases stayed unmatched. The CDR3 has 14 amino acids. CDR3 sequence (DNA): TGTGCCAGCTGGACAGGGAGTGGTGGAAACACCATATATTTT. Translating it yields CASWTGSGGNTIYF.

DNA of the CDR3: TGTGCCAGCAAGGGACAGATGAACACTGAAGCTTTCTTT. Translation gives CASKGQMNTEAFF. The J gene is TRBJ1-1, the V gene TRBV2; 7 nucleotides match TRBD1. The germline V gene has CDR1 SNHLY and CDR2 FYNNEI. This CDR3 region has 13 residues. V lost 7 bases to trimming and J lost 0 bases; unmatched junction nucleotides: 2.

J is TRBJ1-3 and V is TRBV6-5; D call uncertain. Deletions cut 4 bases from V and 0 bases from J, with 4 bases between. The CDR3 has 13 amino acids. CDR1 is MNHEY, CDR2 SVGAGI, per germline. The CDR3 sequence: CASSLSSGNTIYF. The CDR3 DNA sequence: TGTGCCAGCAGTTTGAGCTCTGGAAACACCATATATTTT.

The chain uses TRBV5-1 and TRBJ2-7; 7 bases align to TRBD2. Trimming removed 4 bases from V and 2 bases from J; junction bases left unmatched: 6. The CDR3 loop spans 14 amino acids. CDR1 SGHRS and CDR2 YFSETQ come from the germline V gene. The DNA of the CDR3 is TGCGCCAGCAGCCTGAGCGGGAAAACCTACGAGCAGTACTTC. The encoded protein is CASSLSGKTYEQYF.

This CDR3 reads CASSLRQGAQPQHF. CDR3 bases: TGTGCCAGCAGCTTGCGACAGGGTGCTCAGCCCCAGCATTTT. This chain joins TRBV7-2 and TRBJ1-5, with 7 bases fitting TRBD1. Looked up from germline, CDR1 is SGHTA and CDR2 is FQGNSA. The CDR3 has 14 amino acids. V was pared by 3 bases and J by 6 bases, with 5 bases of the junction left unmatched.

Here the CDR3 reads CASTQRHITGELFF. Here the CDR3 DNA reads TGTGCCAGTACCCAGAGACACATCACCGGGGAGCTGTTTTTT. The chain uses TRBV19 and TRBJ2-2; D remains unclear. V was clipped by 7 bases and J by 4 bases, with 13 bases between them. CDR3 length: 14 residues. In germline, CDR1 is LNHDA, CDR2 SQIVND (reference sequence).

This clone was seen only once. This chain uses TRBV6-4 with TRBJ2-1; 14 bases align to TRBD2. Trimming took 3 bases from V and 10 from J; bases not matched to a gene: 8. The CDR3 covers 16 residues. Germline V gene sequence: CDR1 MRHNA, CDR2 SNTAGT. CDR3 nucleotide sequence: TGTGCCAGCAGTGAAGGGACTAGCGGGGGCCCCAGGGAGCAGTTCTTC. Residues: CASSEGTSGGPREQFF.

The gene calls are TRBV28 and TRBJ2-7; 7 positions match TRBD1. Germline V gene data show CDR1 as MDHEN and CDR2 as SYDVKM. The V and J ends lost 5 bases and 6 bases, in that order; junction bases with no gene match: 10. The CDR3 extends over 14 amino acids. The CDR3 coding sequence is TGTGCCAGCAGTCCGGAGACAGGGTTCCTCGAGCAGTACTTC. Translation gives CASSPETGFLEQYF. Full variable domain (missing parts from reference TRBV28 and TRBJ2-7): DVKVTQSSRYLVKRTGEKVFLECVQDMDHENMFWYRQDPGLGLRLIYFSYDVKMKEKGDIPEGYSVSREKKERFSLILESASTNQTSMYLCASSPETGFLEQYFGPGTRLTVT.

The DNA for the CDR3 is TGTGCCAGCAGTTTATGGACTAGCGGGAGAACCGGGGAGCTGTTTTTT. Translated, it gives CASSLWTSGRTGELFF. V and J are TRBV28 and TRBJ2-2; 12 bases are shared with TRBD2. The CDR3 consists of 16 residues. The V gene end was trimmed by 0 bases and the J gene end by 5 bases; junction bases not matched to a gene: 1. Germline CDR1 and CDR2: MDHEN and SYDVKM.

The chain is built from TRBV9 and TRBJ1-2; 8 nucleotides agree with TRBD1. The trim removed 0 bases at V and 5 bases at J, leaving 6 bases unmatched. Germline V gene sequence: CDR1 SGDLS, CDR2 YYNGEE. The length of the CDR3 is 15 residues. This CDR3 is CASSVGQGLGYGYTF. In DNA form, the CDR3 reads TGTGCCAGCAGCGTAGGACAGGGGCTAGGGTATGGCTACACCTTC.

The chain joins TRBV20-1 to TRBJ2-1, with D perhaps TRBD2 (5 bases). Trimming stripped 3 bases from V and 10 bases from J, with 16 bases between. This CDR3 has 13 amino acids. Germline V lookup: CDR1 DFQATT, CDR2 SNEGSKA (reference sequence). In DNA, the CDR3 is TGCAGTGCTAGTTATTCGGGATTTGGGGAGCAGTTCTTC. Translating gives CSASYSGFGEQFF.

The rearrangement joins TRBV30 to TRBJ2-1; possibly TRBD2 for D (5 bases). Germline CDR1 reads GTSNPN; CDR2 reads SVGIG (reference sequence). This CDR3 comprises 13 residues. The ends were cut back, 4 bases at V and 9 bases at J, with 16 bases in the middle. This CDR3 is CAWTVPFRGEQFF. The DNA for the CDR3 is TGTGCCTGGACCGTCCCGTTCCGGGGTGAGCAGTTCTTC.

This clone was seen just once. The chain combines TRBV15 with TRBJ2-5, with D maybe TRBD1 (6 bases). In germline, CDR1 is LNHNV, CDR2 YYDKDF (reference sequence). V was pared by 4 bases and J by 7 bases, with 19 bases between. The CDR3 sequence is 15 residues long. The CDR3 sequence: CATSTLTGLTGTQYF. CDR3 nucleotides: TGTGCCACCAGCACCTTGACAGGTCTCACAGGGACCCAGTACTTC.

This clone has only a few counts. J is TRBJ2-2 and V is TRBV9, with 7 positions matching TRBD1. The CDR3 loop spans 17 amino acids. J lost 0 bases, V lost 3 bases, and 8 bases had no gene match. Looked up from germline, CDR1 is SGDLS and CDR2 is YYNGEE. The chain's CDR3 is CASSETTGTANTGELFF. In DNA form, the CDR3 reads TGTGCCAGCAGCGAGACGACCGGGACAGCGAACACCGGGGAGCTGTTTTTT.

This chain connects TRBV19 to TRBJ2-3, with 8 positions matching TRBD1. The ends lost 7 bases at V and 5 bases at J; junction bases unmatched: 5. Germline assignment: CDR1 LNHDA and CDR2 SQIVND (reference sequence). The CDR3 spans 13 residues. Here the CDR3 DNA reads TGTGCCAGTAAACAGGGGGAGAGAGATACGCAGTATTTT. It yields the protein CASKQGERDTQYF.